This is a list of T cell receptor beta chains from one sample in a study of cytomegalovirus exposure and HLA in healthy donors. Profiling relied on immunoSEQ multiplex PCR, and the TCRdb table lists in-frame clones only, not all of them. Counted here are more than 150,000 clones, 80% occurring once; the ten biggest clones make up 1.5% to 2%. Sequenced sample: PBMCs. The receptors stem from a woman aged 30 to 39 in good health and CMV-seronegative. The CDR3 runs from the conserved cysteine through the conserved F or W. A D gene is named only where the DNA matches it firmly. Clone sizes are given selectively: once, few, many, or a class where the clone is expanded.

>.|.|TRBV29-1|TRBJ2-7
CSVGEDFYSYEQYF
TGCAGCGTTGGCGAGGACTTTTACTCCTACGAGCAGTACTTC
>.|.|TRBV7-9|TRBJ2-1
CASSSNLGMGAYEQFF
TGTGCCAGCAGCTCCAACCTCGGGATGGGGGCGTATGAGCAGTTCTTC
>.|.|TRBV5-6|TRBJ1-1
CASSLGRGANTEAFF
TGTGCCAGCAGCTTGGGTCGGGGGGCGAACACTGAAGCTTTCTTT
>TRBD1|.|TRBV2|TRBJ2-7
CASTGQGATEQYF
TGTGCCAGCACCGGACAGGGGGCGACGGAGCAGTACTTC
>TRBD1|.|TRBV28|TRBJ1-5
CASSLPTGGHNQPQHF
TGTGCCAGCAGTTTACCGACAGGGGGCCACAATCAGCCCCAGCATTTT
>.|once|TRBV2|TRBJ2-5
CASSAYQETQYF
TGTGCCAGCAGCGCGTACCAAGAGACCCAGTACTTC
>.|few|TRBV9|TRBJ1-1
CASSVTGNTEAFF
TGTGCCAGCAGCGTTACAGGGAACACTGAAGCTTTCTTT
>TRBD1|.|TRBV28|TRBJ2-7
CASSETGAIDEQYF
TGTGCCAGCAGCGAGACAGGGGCTATAGACGAGCAGTACTTC
>.|.|TRBV19|TRBJ2-7
CASSTQSSYEQYF
TGTGCCAGTAGTACACAGAGCTCCTACGAGCAGTACTTC
>TRBD2|.|TRBV30|TRBJ2-1
CAWGTIGAYNEQFF
TGTGCCTGGGGGACTATTGGGGCCTACAATGAGCAGTTCTTC
>.|.|TRBV5-1|TRBJ2-6
CASSLLTGANVLTF
TGCGCCAGCAGCTTGCTAACTGGGGCCAACGTCCTGACTTTC
>TRBD2|.|TRBV7-2|TRBJ2-3
CASSRSGPSTDTQYF
TGTGCCAGCAGCCGTAGCGGGCCCTCCACAGATACGCAGTATTTT
>.|.|TRBV4-1|TRBJ2-1
CASSQVGPTSEQFF
TGCGCCAGCAGCCAAGTTGGCCCAACTAGTGAGCAGTTCTTC
>.|once|TRBV4-1|TRBJ2-5
CASSRITSAETQYF
TGCGCCAGCAGCCGCATCACTAGTGCGGAGACCCAGTACTTC
>.|once|TRBV7-2|TRBJ1-1
CASTQWTEAFF
TGTGCCAGCACCCAGTGGACTGAAGCTTTCTTT
>TRBD1|.|TRBV5-8|TRBJ2-3
CASSWGDRGNGDTQYF
TGTGCCAGCAGCTGGGGGGACAGGGGAAATGGAGATACGCAGTATTTT
>.|.|TRBV29-1|TRBJ1-1
CSVYRDTSNTEAFF
TGCAGCGTCTACCGGGACACTTCCAACACTGAAGCTTTCTTT
>TRBD1|few|TRBV11-2|TRBJ1-1
CASSTRDRVNTEAFF
TGTGCCAGCAGCACGCGGGACAGGGTAAACACTGAAGCTTTCTTT
>TRBD1|few|TRBV7-2|TRBJ1-2
CASSLAQQIGTGLYTF
TGTGCCAGCAGCTTAGCCCAACAAATCGGGACAGGGCTTTACACCTTC
>.|.|TRBV5-1|TRBJ2-5
CASGATGTLQETQYF
TGCGCCAGCGGAGCGACAGGCACCCTCCAAGAGACCCAGTACTTC
>.|.|TRBV5-6|TRBJ2-3
CASSLYRGGYSTDTQYF
TGTGCCAGCAGCTTGTATCGCGGGGGCTATAGCACAGATACGCAGTATTTT
>.|.|TRBV4-3|TRBJ2-2
CASSQGASYTGELFF
TGCGCCAGCAGCCAAGGGGCCTCCTACACCGGGGAGCTGTTTTTT
>.|.|TRBV10-1|TRBJ2-3
CASSEGPGTPSTDTQYF
TGCGCCAGCAGTGAGGGCCCCGGGACACCAAGCACAGATACGCAGTATTTT
>.|.|TRBV18|TRBJ1-1
CASSGRGTEAFF
TGTGCCAGCTCAGGTCGGGGCACTGAAGCTTTCTTT
>.|.|TRBV6-6|TRBJ2-7
CASRRQQGSYEQYF
TGTGCCAGCAGGCGTCAACAGGGATCCTACGAGCAGTACTTC
>.|.|TRBV14|TRBJ2-2
CASSQVIGGELFF
TGTGCCAGCAGCCAGGTCATCGGGGGGGAGCTGTTTTTT
>.|.|TRBV9|TRBJ1-1
CASSRAPNTEAFF
TGTGCCAGCAGCCGAGCGCCGAACACTGAAGCTTTCTTT
>.|.|TRBV7-2|TRBJ1-3
CASSLEPGNGNTIYF
TGTGCCAGCAGCTTAGAGCCAGGGAATGGAAACACCATATATTTT
>.|.|TRBV6-5|TRBJ2-2
CASSYDLRLNTGELFF
TGTGCCAGCAGTTACGATCTGAGACTGAACACCGGGGAGCTGTTTTTT
>.|.|TRBV12-5|TRBJ2-1
CASGLVLYNEQFF
TGTGCTAGTGGTTTGGTACTATACAATGAGCAGTTCTTC
>.|.|TRBV5-4|TRBJ2-5
CASSSGTGQETQYF
TGTGCCAGCAGCTCCGGGACTGGCCAAGAGACCCAGTACTTC
>.|.|TRBV7-2|TRBJ1-5
CASSLVLSRGDQPQHF
TGTGCCAGCAGCTTAGTTCTTAGCAGGGGAGATCAGCCCCAGCATTTT
>.|.|TRBV2|TRBJ1-2
CASSALHTAAEYGYTF
TGTGCCAGCAGTGCTCTGCATACGGCGGCAGAATATGGCTACACCTTC
>TRBD1|.|TRBV18|TRBJ2-1
CASSPPGQGIYEQFF
TGTGCCAGCTCACCACCGGGACAGGGTATCTATGAGCAGTTCTTC
>TRBD2|.|TRBV18|TRBJ2-3
CASSPLKGGGTDTQYF
TGTGCCAGCTCACCATTAAAGGGAGGGGGCACAGATACGCAGTATTTT
>.|.|TRBV6-1|TRBJ2-7
CASSSDLTFYEQYF
TGTGCCAGCAGTTCAGACCTGACATTCTACGAGCAGTACTTC
>TRBD1|.|TRBV5-1|TRBJ2-5
CASSVDRGKLMKTQYF
TGCGCCAGCAGCGTGGACAGGGGGAAGCTTATGAAGACCCAGTACTTC
>.|once|TRBV23-1|TRBJ2-7
CASSQFSTSSLCYEQYF
TGCGCCAGCAGTCAATTTAGCACTAGTTCCCTCTGCTACGAGCAGTACTTC
>TRBD1|.|TRBV7-7|TRBJ2-5
CASSLASTGEETQYF
TGTGCTAGCAGCTTAGCGTCCACAGGGGAAGAGACCCAGTACTTC
>.|.|TRBV4-1|TRBJ1-2
CASSQETGINYGYTF
TGCGCCAGCAGCCAAGAGACGGGAATTAACTATGGCTACACCTTC
>.|.|TRBV7-2|TRBJ2-7
CASSPRVISPHEQYF
TGTGCCAGCAGCCCTCGGGTAATTAGCCCCCACGAGCAGTACTTC
>TRBD1|.|TRBV7-2|TRBJ2-2
CARTGGATGELFF
TGTGCCAGGACAGGGGGTGCCACCGGGGAGCTGTTTTTT
>.|.|TRBV6-1|TRBJ1-5
CASSRVGSNQPQHF
TGTGCCAGCAGCAGGGTTGGTAGCAATCAGCCCCAGCATTTT
>.|.|TRBV6-4|TRBJ1-1
CASRAQNTEAFF
TGTGCCAGCAGGGCCCAGAACACTGAAGCTTTCTTT
>TRBD2|.|TRBV2|TRBJ2-1
CASLAGGLDNEQFF
TGTGCCAGCCTAGCGGGGGGGCTCGACAATGAGCAGTTCTTC
>TRBD1|.|TRBV19|TRBJ1-5
CASTRTHRGNSNQPQHF
TGTGCCAGTACCCGAACTCACAGGGGTAATAGCAATCAGCCCCAGCATTTT
>.|.|TRBV5-5|TRBJ2-3
CASKNSGVSTDTQYF
TGTGCCAGCAAGAATTCGGGGGTGAGCACAGATACGCAGTATTTT
>TRBD2|once|TRBV18|TRBJ2-5
CASSPPRLAGETQYF
TGTGCCAGCTCACCTCCTCGACTAGCGGGGGAGACCCAGTACTTC
>TRBD1|once|TRBV5-6|TRBJ1-2
CASSPWTGIYGYTF
TGTGCCAGCAGCCCCTGGACAGGGATCTATGGCTACACCTTC
>.|.|TRBV5-1|TRBJ2-3
CASTEQGASTDTQYF
TGCGCCAGCACCGAACAGGGAGCTAGCACAGATACGCAGTATTTT
>TRBD2|.|TRBV5-1|TRBJ2-1
CASSLSTSGGIYEQFF
TGCGCCAGCAGCTTATCGACTAGCGGGGGCATCTATGAGCAGTTCTTC
>.|.|TRBV9|TRBJ2-5
CASSVEGRTETQYF
TGTGCCAGCAGCGTAGAGGGGAGGACAGAGACCCAGTACTTC
>TRBD2|once|TRBV20-1|TRBJ2-5
CSAERGGSQYF
TGCAGTGCTGAGCGGGGGGGCTCCCAGTACTTC
>TRBD1|.|TRBV6-1|TRBJ1-6
CASIDRGFGSPLHF
TGTGCCAGCATCGACAGGGGCTTCGGGTCACCCCTCCACTTT
>.|.|TRBV15|TRBJ2-3
CATLPRPRGTDTQYF
TGTGCCACCCTCCCTCGCCCCAGAGGTACAGATACGCAGTATTTT
>TRBD1|.|TRBV6-5|TRBJ1-1
CASSYSSRGQDTEAFF
TGTGCCAGCAGTTACTCGAGCAGGGGGCAAGACACTGAAGCTTTCTTT
>TRBD1|few|TRBV30|TRBJ1-1
CAYQGVNTEAFF
TGTGCCTATCAGGGGGTAAACACTGAAGCTTTCTTT
>TRBD2|few|TRBV7-2|TRBJ2-7
CASSWTSGGFPPYEQYF
TGTGCCAGCAGCTGGACTAGCGGGGGATTCCCCCCCTACGAGCAGTACTTC
>TRBD1|.|TRBV4-2|TRBJ1-1
CASSYAHGQGNTEAFF
TGTGCCAGCAGCTACGCCCATGGACAGGGGAACACTGAAGCTTTCTTT